The 9 T cell receptor beta chains below come from one sample, sequenced in a study of neurological immune-mediated disorders. TCRdb re-called the 5' RACE reads through MiXCR, storing one row per CDR3 protein. The table records around 94,000 distinct CDR3 sequences, about 3.8% of them present only once. Sequenced sample: PBMCs. These receptors were taken from a woman between 18 and 30 years old with multiple sclerosis.

Ten or more counts support this clonotype. The V gene is TRBV3-1, the J gene TRBJ2-5; no clear D gene. Between the trimmed V and J ends, which lost 3 bases and 3 bases, there was a span of 11 bases. This CDR3 spans 14 amino acids. The germline V gene has CDR1 LGHDT and CDR2 YNNKEL (reference sequence). CDR3: CASSQNAGKETQYF. CDR3 bases: TGTGCCAGCAGCCAGAACGCCGGCAAAGAGACCCAGTACTTC.

There are many counts of this clonotype. The chain recombines TRBV5-1 with TRBJ1-1; tentative D call: TRBD1 (5 bases). Germline CDR1 and CDR2: SGHRS and YFSETQ. Trimming left V 3 bases short and J 2 bases short, with 11 bases between. The CDR3 runs 14 residues. CDR3 region: CASSSGTANTEAFF. Here the CDR3 DNA reads TGCGCCAGCAGCTCTGGGACGGCTAACACTGAAGCTTTCTTT.

Many counts were recorded for this clonotype. This chain joins TRBV12-3 or TRBV12-4 and TRBJ1-2; D is uncertain. V was clipped by 6 bases and J by 7 bases, with 15 bases between them. The CDR3 runs to 13 residues. The CDR3 protein is CASREGPSGGYTF. The DNA for the CDR3 is TGTGCCAGCAGGGAGGGTCCCAGTGGTGGCTACACCTTC.

Concerning this clonotype itself: Being one base from a much bigger clone, this may be a read error. CDR3 sequence reads: CVSSLGGTAHQPQHF. CDR3 in DNA: TGTGTCAGCAGCTTAGGGGGGACTGCTCATCAGCCCCAGCATTTT. V and J are TRBV7-8 and TRBJ1-5; TRBD1 is a possible D gene (6 bases). The CDR3 covers 15 residues. Germline V gene lookup returns CDR1 SGHVS and CDR2 FQNEAQ.

This clonotype was seen many times. The rearrangement uses TRBV29-1 and TRBJ2-7, with 7 bases identical to TRBD1. Per the germline V gene, CDR1 is SQVTM and CDR2 is ANQGSEA. J lost 2 bases, V lost 7 bases, and 2 bases had no gene match. CDR3 length: 11 residues. CDR3 nucleotide sequence: TGCAGCGCGACAGGGACCTACGAGCAGTACTTC. Translating gives CSATGTYEQYF.

This clonotype was recorded at least ten times. This chain's CDR3 is CASSLGETGSYEQYF. Written as DNA, the CDR3 is TGTGCCAGCAGTTTGGGGGAGACAGGGAGCTACGAGCAGTACTTC. The gene calls are TRBV28 and TRBJ2-7, with 7 bases fitting TRBD1. The length of the CDR3 is 15 residues. The germline CDR1 and CDR2 sequences are MDHEN and SYDVKM. J gave up 3 bases and V 3 bases, and 8 bases lay outside the gene matches.

This clonotype was detected ten times or more. The rearrangement uses TRBV6-6 and TRBJ2-3, with 7 bases fitting TRBD2. V shed 6 bases, J shed 1 base, and the junction held 7 bases outside the gene matches. Per germline, CDR1 MNHNY and CDR2 SVGAGI (reference sequence). The CDR3 is 15 residues long. DNA of the CDR3: TGTGCCAGCAGCCACCTACTAGCGCGCACAGATACGCAGTATTTT. It encodes CASSHLLARTDTQYF.

There are many counts of this clonotype. The chain links TRBV5-1 to TRBJ2-3; 9 nucleotides line up with TRBD2. V shed 5 bases and J 4 bases; nucleotides not matched to a gene: 8. CDR1 is SGHRS and CDR2 is YFSETQ in the germline V gene. The CDR3 has 15 amino acids. The CDR3 loop reads CASRTGLALADTQYF. The CDR3 nucleotides read TGCGCCAGCAGAACGGGACTAGCTCTCGCAGATACGCAGTATTTT.

At least ten counts were recorded for this clonotype. V is TRBV11-1 and J is TRBJ1-6; D unresolved. The V end lost 3 bases, the J end lost 10 bases, and 19 bases lay between the germline ends. Germline CDR1 SGHAT, CDR2 FQDESV (reference sequence). CDR3 size: 16 residues. The DNA of the CDR3 is TGTGCCAGCAGCTTCTATCCAAAGGGCCCGGGGTCACCCCTCCACTTT. This encodes CASSFYPKGPGSPLHF.